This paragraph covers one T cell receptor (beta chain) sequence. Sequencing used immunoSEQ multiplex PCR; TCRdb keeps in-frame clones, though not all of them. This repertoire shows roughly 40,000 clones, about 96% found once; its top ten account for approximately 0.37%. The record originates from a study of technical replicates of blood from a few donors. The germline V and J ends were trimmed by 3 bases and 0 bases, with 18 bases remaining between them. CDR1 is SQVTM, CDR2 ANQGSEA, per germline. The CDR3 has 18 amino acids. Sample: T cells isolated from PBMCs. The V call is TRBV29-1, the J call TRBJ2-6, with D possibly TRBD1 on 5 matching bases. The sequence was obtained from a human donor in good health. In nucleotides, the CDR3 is TGCAGCGTTGATAATGGCAGGGAAGTCTTCTCTGGGGCCAACGTCCTGACTTTC. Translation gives CSVDNGREVFSGANVLTF.